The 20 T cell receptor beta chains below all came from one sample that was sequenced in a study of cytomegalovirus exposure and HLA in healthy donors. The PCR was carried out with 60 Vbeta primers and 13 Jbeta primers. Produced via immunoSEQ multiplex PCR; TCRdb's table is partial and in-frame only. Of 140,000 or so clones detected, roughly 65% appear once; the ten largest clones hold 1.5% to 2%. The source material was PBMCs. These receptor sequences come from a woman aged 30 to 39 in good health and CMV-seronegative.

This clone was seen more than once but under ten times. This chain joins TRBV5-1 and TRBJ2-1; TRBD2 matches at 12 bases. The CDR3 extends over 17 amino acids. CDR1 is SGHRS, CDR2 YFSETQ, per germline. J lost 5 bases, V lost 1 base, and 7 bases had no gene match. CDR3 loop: CASSLTSGGTWDNEQFF. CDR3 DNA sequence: TGCGCCAGCAGCTTGACTAGCGGGGGGACTTGGGACAATGAGCAGTTCTTC.

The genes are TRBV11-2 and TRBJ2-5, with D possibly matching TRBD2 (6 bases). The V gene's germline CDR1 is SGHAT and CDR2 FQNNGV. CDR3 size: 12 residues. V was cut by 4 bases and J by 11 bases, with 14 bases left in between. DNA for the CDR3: TGTGCCAGCAGCTCATCGTGGGGGGAGCAGTACTTC. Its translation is CASSSSWGEQYF.

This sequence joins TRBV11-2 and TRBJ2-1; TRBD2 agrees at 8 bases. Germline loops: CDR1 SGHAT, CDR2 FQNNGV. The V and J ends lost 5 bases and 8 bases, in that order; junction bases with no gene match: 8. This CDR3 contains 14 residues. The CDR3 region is CASSARWREDEQFF. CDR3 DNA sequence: TGTGCCAGCAGCGCCCGCTGGCGGGAGGATGAGCAGTTCTTC. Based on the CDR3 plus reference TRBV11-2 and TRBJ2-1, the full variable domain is EAGVAQSPRYKIIEKRQSVAFWCNPISGHATLYWYQQILGQGPKLLIQFQNNGVVDDSQLPKDRFSAERLKGVDSTLKIQPAKLEDSAVYLCASSARWREDEQFFGPGTRLTVL.

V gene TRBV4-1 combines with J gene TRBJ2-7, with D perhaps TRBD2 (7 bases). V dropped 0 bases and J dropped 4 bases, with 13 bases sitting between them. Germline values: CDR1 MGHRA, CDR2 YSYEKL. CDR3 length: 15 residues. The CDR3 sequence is CASSQDLAGAYEQYV. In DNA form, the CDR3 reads TGCGCCAGCAGCCAAGATCTGGCGGGGGCATACGAGCAGTACGTC.

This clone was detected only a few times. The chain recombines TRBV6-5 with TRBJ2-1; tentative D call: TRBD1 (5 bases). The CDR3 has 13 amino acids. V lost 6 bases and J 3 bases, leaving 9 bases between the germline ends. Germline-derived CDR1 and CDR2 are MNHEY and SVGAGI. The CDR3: CASRTTVYNEQFF. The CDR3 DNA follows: TGTGCCAGCAGGACGACAGTCTACAATGAGCAGTTCTTC.

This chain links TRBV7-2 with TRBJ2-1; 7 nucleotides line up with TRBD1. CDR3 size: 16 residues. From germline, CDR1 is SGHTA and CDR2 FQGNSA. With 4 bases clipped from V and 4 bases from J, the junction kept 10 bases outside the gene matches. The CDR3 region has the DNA TGTGCCAGCAGCTCATCCGGGACAGAGACTTACAATGAGCAGTTCTTC. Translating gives CASSSSGTETYNEQFF. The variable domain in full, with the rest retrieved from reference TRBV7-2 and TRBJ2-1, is GAGVSQSPSNKVTEKGKDVELRCDPISGHTALYWYRQSLGQGLEFLIYFQGNSAPDKSGLPSDRFSAERTGGSVSTLTIQRTQQEDSAVYLCASSSSGTETYNEQFFGPGTRLTVL.

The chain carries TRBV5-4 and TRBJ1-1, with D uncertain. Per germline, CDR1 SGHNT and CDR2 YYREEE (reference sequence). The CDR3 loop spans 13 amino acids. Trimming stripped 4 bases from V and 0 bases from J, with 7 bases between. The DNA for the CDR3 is TGTGCCAGCAGCGCAGGTATGAACACTGAAGCTTTCTTT. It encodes CASSAGMNTEAFF.

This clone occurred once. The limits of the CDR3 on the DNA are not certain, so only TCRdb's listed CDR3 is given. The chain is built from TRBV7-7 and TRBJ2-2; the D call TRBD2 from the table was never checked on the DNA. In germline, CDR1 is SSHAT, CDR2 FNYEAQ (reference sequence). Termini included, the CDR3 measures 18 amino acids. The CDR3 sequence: CASSLADYICQNLGELFF.

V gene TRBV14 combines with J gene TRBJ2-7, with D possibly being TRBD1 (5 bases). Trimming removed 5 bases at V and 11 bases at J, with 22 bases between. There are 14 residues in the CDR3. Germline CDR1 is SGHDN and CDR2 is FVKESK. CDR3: CASSSHADIRFKYF. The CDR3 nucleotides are TGTGCCAGCAGCTCTCACGCGGACATTCGATTTAAGTACTTC.

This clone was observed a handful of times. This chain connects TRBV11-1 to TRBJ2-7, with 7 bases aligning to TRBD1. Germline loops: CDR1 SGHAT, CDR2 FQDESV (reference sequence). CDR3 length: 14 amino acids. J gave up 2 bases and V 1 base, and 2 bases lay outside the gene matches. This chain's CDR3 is CASSLEGQTYEQYF. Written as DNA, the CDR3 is TGTGCCAGCAGCTTAGAGGGACAGACCTACGAGCAGTACTTC.

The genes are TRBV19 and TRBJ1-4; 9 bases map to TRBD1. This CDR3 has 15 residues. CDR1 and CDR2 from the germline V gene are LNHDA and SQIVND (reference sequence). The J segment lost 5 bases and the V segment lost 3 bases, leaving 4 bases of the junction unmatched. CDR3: CASSMGDRANEKLFF. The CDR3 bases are TGTGCCAGTAGTATGGGGGACAGGGCGAATGAAAAACTGTTTTTT.

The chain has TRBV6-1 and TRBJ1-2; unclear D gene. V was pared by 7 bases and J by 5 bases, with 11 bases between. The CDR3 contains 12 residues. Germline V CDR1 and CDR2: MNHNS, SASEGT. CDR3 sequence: CASTDLGYGYTF. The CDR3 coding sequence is TGTGCCAGCACCGACTTAGGTTATGGCTACACCTTC.

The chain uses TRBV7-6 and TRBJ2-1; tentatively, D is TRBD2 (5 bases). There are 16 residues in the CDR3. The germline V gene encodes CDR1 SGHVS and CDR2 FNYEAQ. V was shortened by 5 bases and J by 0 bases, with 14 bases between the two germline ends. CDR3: CASSHDAGSSYNEQFF. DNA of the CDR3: TGTGCCAGCAGCCACGACGCGGGTAGCTCCTACAATGAGCAGTTCTTC.

In DNA form, the CDR3 reads TGTGCCTGGAGTTTTTCCGTACATGGAGGGGGCCACTCTGGAAACACCATATATTTT. It encodes CAWSFSVHGGGHSGNTIYF. The rearrangement links TRBV30 to TRBJ1-3; 7 bases map to TRBD1. The CDR3 has 19 amino acids. With 2 bases clipped from V and 0 bases from J, the junction kept 16 bases outside the gene matches. Germline V gene lookup returns CDR1 GTSNPN and CDR2 SVGIG (reference sequence).

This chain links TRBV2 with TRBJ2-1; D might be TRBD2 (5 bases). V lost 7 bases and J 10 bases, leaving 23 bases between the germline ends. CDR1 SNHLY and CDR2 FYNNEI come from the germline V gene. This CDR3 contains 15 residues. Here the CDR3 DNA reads TGTGCCAGCACCGAAGGAGGACTCCCGAGGGAGGAGCAGTTCTTC. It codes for CASTEGGLPREEQFF. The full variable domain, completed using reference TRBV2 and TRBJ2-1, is EPEVTQTPSHQVTQMGQEVILRCVPISNHLYFYWYRQILGQKVEFLVSFYNNEISEKSEIFDDQFSVERPDGSNFTLKIRSTKLEDSAMYFCASTEGGLPREEQFFGPGTRLTVL.

The CDR3 bases are TGTGCCAGCAGCCGACAAGCCTTTAATTCACCCCTCCACTTT. Its translation: CASSRQAFNSPLHF. The chain recombines TRBV7-9 with TRBJ1-6; D gene unclear. Looked up from germline, CDR1 is SEHNR and CDR2 is FQNEAQ (reference sequence). The CDR3 extends over 14 amino acids. The V end was cut by 5 bases, the J end by 6 bases, with 11 bases between.

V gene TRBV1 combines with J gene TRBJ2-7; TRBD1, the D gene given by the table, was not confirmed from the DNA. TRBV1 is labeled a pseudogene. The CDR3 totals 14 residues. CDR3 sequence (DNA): TGCACCATACAGCCCTACAGGGACCTGGGCGAGCAGTACTTC. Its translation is CTIQPYRDLGEQYF.

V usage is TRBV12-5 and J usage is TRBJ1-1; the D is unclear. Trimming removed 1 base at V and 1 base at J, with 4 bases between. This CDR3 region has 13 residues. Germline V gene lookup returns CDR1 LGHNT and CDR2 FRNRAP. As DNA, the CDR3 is TGTGCTAGTGGTTTGGACAGGAACACTGAAGCTTTCTTT. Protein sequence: CASGLDRNTEAFF.

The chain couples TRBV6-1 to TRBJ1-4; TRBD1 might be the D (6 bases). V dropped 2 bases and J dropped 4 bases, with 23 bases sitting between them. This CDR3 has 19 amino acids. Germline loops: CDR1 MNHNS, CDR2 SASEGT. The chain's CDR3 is CASSERGFRGGRVNEKLFF. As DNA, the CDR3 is TGTGCCAGCAGTGAAAGGGGATTCCGGGGGGGGCGAGTTAATGAAAAACTGTTTTTT.

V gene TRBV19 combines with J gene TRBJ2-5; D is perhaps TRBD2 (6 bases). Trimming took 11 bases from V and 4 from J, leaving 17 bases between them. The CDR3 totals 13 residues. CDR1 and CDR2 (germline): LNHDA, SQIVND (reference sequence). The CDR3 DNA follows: TGTGCCGTACGGGACTCCGGCGGAGAGACCCAGTACTTC. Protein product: CAVRDSGGETQYF.